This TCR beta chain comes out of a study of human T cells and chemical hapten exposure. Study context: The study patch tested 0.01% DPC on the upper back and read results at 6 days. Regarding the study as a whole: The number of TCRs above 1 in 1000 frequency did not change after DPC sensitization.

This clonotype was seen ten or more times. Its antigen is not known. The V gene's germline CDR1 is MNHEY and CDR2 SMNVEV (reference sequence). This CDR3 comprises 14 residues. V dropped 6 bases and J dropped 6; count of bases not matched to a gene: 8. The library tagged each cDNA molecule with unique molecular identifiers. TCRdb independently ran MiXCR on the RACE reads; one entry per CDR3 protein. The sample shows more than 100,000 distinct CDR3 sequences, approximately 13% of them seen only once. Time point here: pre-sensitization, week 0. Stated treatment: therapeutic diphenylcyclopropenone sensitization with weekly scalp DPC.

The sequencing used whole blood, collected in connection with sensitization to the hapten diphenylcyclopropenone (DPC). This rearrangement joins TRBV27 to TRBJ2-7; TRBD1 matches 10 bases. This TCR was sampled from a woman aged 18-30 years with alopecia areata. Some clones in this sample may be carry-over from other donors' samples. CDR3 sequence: CASRNFGQGGEQYF. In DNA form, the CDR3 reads TGTGCCAGCAGGAATTTTGGACAGGGGGGCGAGCAGTACTTC.